These 30 T cell receptor beta chains originate from one sample sequenced in a study of tumor-infiltrating lymphocytes in primary liver carcinoma. Unsorted whole blood supplied the RNA, and germline DNA was extracted too. A constant-region primer primed TCR beta cDNA synthesis from 400 to 550 ng of total RNA. It was through three nested multiplex PCR rounds of slightly modified ARM-PCR that TCR beta libraries arose. TRBV1-TRBV30 forward primers paired with a C-beta reverse primer were used in the first two PCR rounds, which ran approximately 10 cycles each. Each CDR3 protein gets one entry after TCRdb re-called the multiplex PCR reads with MiXCR. The sample includes around 210,000 distinct CDR3 sequences, almost 65% of them seen just once. The specimen sequenced was peripheral blood. The receptors come from a woman in her sixties with primary liver carcinoma and hepatitis B virus infection.

Notes on this clonotype: A read error is possible here, since a much larger clone lies one base away. CDR3 residues: CASIRGYLETQYF. The CDR3 DNA reads TGTGCCAGCATAAGGGGCTACCTAGAGACCCAGTACTTC. This chain links TRBV6-6 with TRBJ2-5, with D perhaps matching TRBD1 (5 bases). The length of the CDR3 is 13 residues. V gave up 7 bases and J gave up 4 bases, with 13 bases separating them. CDR1 and CDR2 from the germline V gene are MNHNY and SVGAGI (reference sequence).

In regard to this clonotype: The conserved phenylalanine or tryptophan normally closing the CDR3 is absent here, so this likely arose from a read error. The chain uses TRBV11-1 and TRBJ1-1, with 8 bases identical to TRBD1. This CDR3 contains 17 residues. Germline V gene sequence: CDR1 SGHAT, CDR2 FQDESV (reference sequence). V shed 1 base and J 0 bases; nucleotides not matched to a gene: 7. The CDR3 sequence is CASSLVGTGAMNTEAFR. CDR3 in DNA: TGTGCCAGCAGCTTAGTGGGGACAGGAGCGATGAACACTGAAGCTTTCCGT.

On this clonotype itself: A much larger clone differs from this one at a single base, so this may be a read error. This rearrangement joins TRBV6-1 to TRBJ2-1; unclear D gene. The CDR3 length is 14 residues. Germline V gene lookup returns CDR1 MNHNS and CDR2 SASEGT. CDR3 coding DNA: TGTTCCAGCAGTGAATCCCGAGTATACAATGAGCAGTTCTTC. This translates into CSSSESRVYNEQFF.

The sample holds many counts of this clonotype. V gene TRBV4-2 combines with J gene TRBJ1-2; 7 nucleotides agree with TRBD1. This CDR3 is 16 amino acids long. Germline V gene sequence: CDR1 LGHNA, CDR2 YNFKEQ. The J segment lost 2 bases and the V segment lost 3 bases, leaving 9 bases of the junction unmatched. CDR3 bases: TGTGCCAGCAGCCAGAGTTACCGGGACAGAAACTATGGCTACACCTTC. Its translation: CASSQSYRDRNYGYTF.

Notes on this clonotype: The junction departs from germline at one end; a sequencing error may be responsible. The rearrangement links TRBV4-2 to TRBJ2-7, with D perhaps being TRBD1 or TRBD2 (5 bases each). There are 15 residues in the CDR3. Germline-derived CDR1 and CDR2 are LGHNA and YNFKEQ. In DNA form, the CDR3 reads TGTGCCAGGAGCCAAGAACAGGTTGGACTGGTGGAGCGGTACTTC. Amino acids: CARSQEQVGLVERYF.

On this clonotype: A junction end diverges from the germline sequence, so it may reflect a read error. This chain connects TRBV11-1 to TRBJ2-5; D possibly corresponds to TRBD1 (6 bases). Germline lookup yields CDR1 SGHAT and CDR2 FQDESV (reference sequence). This CDR3 spans 13 amino acids. CDR3 nucleotide sequence: TGTACCAGCAGATCGGACAGCCAAGAGACCCAGTATTTC. Translating gives CTSRSDSQETQYF.

As for this clonotype: Without the conserved terminal phenylalanine or tryptophan, this CDR3 likely stems from a read error. The chain has TRBV7-9 and TRBJ2-7, with D hard to call. CDR1 is SEHNR, CDR2 FQNEAQ, per germline (reference sequence). The CDR3 extends over 12 amino acids. V was pared by 7 bases and J by 7 bases, with 14 bases between. Here the CDR3 DNA reads TGTGCCAGCAAAGAGGAGCCCGGAGAGCAGTACTCC. Protein sequence: CASKEEPGEQYS.

The chain carries TRBV11-2 and TRBJ2-5; 10 positions match TRBD1. V shed 5 bases, J shed 14 bases, and the junction held 14 bases outside the gene matches. The CDR3 is 14 residues long. Germline V gene sequence: CDR1 SGHAT, CDR2 FQNNGV. The CDR3 nucleotides read TGTGCCAGCAGCATGACAGGGGGCAGTGAGACCCGATACTTC. Residues: CASSMTGGSETRYF.

This clonotype was observed many times. This chain uses TRBV6-5 with TRBJ1-5, with 9 bases aligning to TRBD1. CDR3 length: 14 residues. Germline lookup yields CDR1 MNHEY and CDR2 SVGAGI. Unmatched junction bases numbered 1, after V lost 0 bases and J lost 7 bases. The CDR3 reads CASSYSGTGQPQHF. In DNA form, the CDR3 reads TGTGCCAGCAGTTACTCCGGGACAGGGCAGCCCCAGCATTTT.

The chain couples TRBV19 to TRBJ2-1; D is uncertain. CDR3 length equals 13 residues. Between the trimmed V and J ends, which lost 8 bases and 7 bases, there was a span of 15 bases. Germline lookup yields CDR1 LNHDA and CDR2 SQIVND (reference sequence). The DNA of the CDR3 is TGTGCCAGTGGAAGGCCGGTCTTAAATGAGCAGTTCTTC. Translating gives CASGRPVLNEQFF.

As to this clonotype: A clone one base away is much larger, so this may be a read error. This rearrangement joins TRBV4-1 to TRBJ1-2; D is possibly TRBD1 (5 bases). Germline V lookup: CDR1 MGHRA, CDR2 YSYEKL. V was clipped by 7 bases and J by 1 base, with 13 bases between them. The CDR3 runs 14 residues. The CDR3 sequence is CASKVGGGNYGYTF. In nucleotides, the CDR3 is TGCGCCAGCAAGGTCGGGGGGGGTAACTATGGCTACACCTTC.

The V and J genes are TRBV11-2 and TRBJ2-5, with TRBD2 as a possible D gene (6 bases). Germline assignment: CDR1 SGHAT and CDR2 FQNNGV. The CDR3 contains 14 residues. V lost 3 bases and J lost 8, with 16 bases in between. The CDR3 region is CASSFVVARGTQYF. The CDR3 bases are TGTGCCAGCAGCTTTGTGGTCGCGCGGGGAACCCAGTACTTC.

Points on this clonotype: Germline is not matched at one junction end, which may reflect a read error. V gene TRBV4-1 combines with J gene TRBJ2-2, with TRBD2 as a possible D gene (5 bases). Germline lookup yields CDR1 MGHRA and CDR2 YSYEKL. The length of the CDR3 is 14 residues. The CDR3: CASNHPPSTGELLF. The CDR3 coding sequence is TGCGCCAGCAACCACCCGCCTAGCACCGGGGAGCTGCTTTTT.

A remark on this clonotype: With a much larger clone just one base away, this may be a read error. This sequence joins TRBV4-1 and TRBJ2-3; 12 nucleotides match TRBD2. The CDR3 totals 15 residues. Germline loops: CDR1 MGHRA, CDR2 YSYEKL. In nucleotides, the CDR3 is TGCGCCAGCAGCAGACTAGCGGGAGAGCCAGATGCGCAGTATTTT. Residues: CASSRLAGEPDAQYF.

This clonotype was detected only once. An end of the junction differs from the germline gene, which may be a read error. The chain uses TRBV28 and TRBJ2-6; 9 positions agree with TRBD1. CDR1 and CDR2 from the germline V gene are MDHEN and SYDVKM. This CDR3 contains 16 residues. The CDR3 region is CASSPTGGAGANVMTF. DNA for the CDR3: TGTGCCAGCAGTCCAACAGGGGGCGCTGGGGCCAACGTCATGACTTTC.

In this sample, this clonotype turned up a few times. The chain is built from TRBV5-1 and TRBJ1-6; D is uncertain. Germline lookup yields CDR1 SGHRS and CDR2 YFSETQ. The CDR3 is 12 amino acids. V was shortened by 0 bases and J by 7 bases, with 2 bases between the two germline ends. The CDR3 DNA sequence: TGCGCCAGCAGCTTGGAGAATTCACCCCTCCACTTT. It specifies CASSLENSPLHF.

The chain is built from TRBV29-1 and TRBJ1-1; 7 positions match TRBD1. V lost 8 bases to trimming and J lost 3 bases; unmatched junction nucleotides: 9. Germline CDR1 reads SQVTM; CDR2 reads ANQGSEA. This CDR3 is built from 13 residues. The CDR3 sequence is CSMEDRVDTEAFF. CDR3 bases: TGCAGCATGGAAGACAGGGTGGACACTGAAGCTTTCTTT.

The genes are TRBV4-1 and TRBJ2-7; the match to TRBD1 covers 10 bases. The V gene end was trimmed by 1 base and the J gene end by 7 bases; junction bases not matched to a gene: 10. This CDR3 comprises 16 residues. Germline CDR1 MGHRA, CDR2 YSYEKL. The CDR3 DNA is TGCGCCAGCAGCCAAGCCGGGACAGGGGTTTTTTTAGAGCAGTACTTC. Residues: CASSQAGTGVFLEQYF.

J is TRBJ2-1 and V is TRBV11-3, with D unresolved. Trimming left V 0 bases short and J 6 bases short, with 12 bases between. CDR3 length: 15 residues. Looked up from germline, CDR1 is SGHNT and CDR2 is YENEEA. As DNA, the CDR3 is TGTGCCAGCAGCTTAGATTGGGGTAGCACCAATGAGCAGTTCTTC. Translated: CASSLDWGSTNEQFF.

In this sample, this clonotype turned up many times. The chain couples TRBV4-1 to TRBJ2-7; no reliable D call. Germline CDR1 MGHRA, CDR2 YSYEKL. The V and J ends lost 1 base and 1 base respectively, with 14 bases between them. The CDR3 totals 16 residues. CDR3 region: CASSQVPGLGSYEQYF. The CDR3 DNA reads as TGCGCCAGCAGCCAAGTTCCGGGCTTAGGTTCCTACGAGCAGTACTTC.

For this clonotype: One end of the junction is discordant with germline, which a read error may explain. CDR3 nucleotides: TGCGCCAGCATCTTGAACGGCCGCACTAACACAGATACGCAGTATTTT. As protein: CASILNGRTNTDTQYF. J is TRBJ2-3 and V is TRBV5-1; D ambiguous. The V gene's germline CDR1 is SGHRS and CDR2 YFSETQ. CDR3 length: 16 residues. Complete variable domain (other parts from reference TRBV5-1 and TRBJ2-3): KAGVTQTPRYLIKTRGQQVTLSCSPISGHRSVSWYQQTPGQGLQFLFEYFSETQRNKGNFPGRFSGRQFSNSRSEMNVSTLELGDSALYLCASILNGRTNTDTQYFGPGTRLTVL.

The count of this clonotype is one. The chain is built from TRBV25-1 and TRBJ2-1; TRBD2 matches at 11 bases. Germline lookup yields CDR1 MGHDK and CDR2 SYGVNS. The CDR3 covers 15 residues. V shed 8 bases, J shed 9 bases, and the junction held 12 bases outside the gene matches. Here the CDR3 reads CASQPSSGRNSEQFF. The CDR3 nucleotides read TGTGCCAGCCAACCCTCTAGCGGGAGGAACAGTGAGCAGTTCTTC.

This clonotype was detected only a few times. The rearrangement joins TRBV5-6 to TRBJ2-3, with D possibly being TRBD2 (6 bases). The length of the CDR3 is 15 residues. V shed 6 bases and J shed 6 bases, with 20 bases lying between them. Germline lookup yields CDR1 SGHDT and CDR2 YYEEEE. CDR3 DNA sequence: TGTGCCAGCACCCAAGGCTTACGGGGGACGGATACGCAGTATTTT. This gives the protein CASTQGLRGTDTQYF.

This clonotype was counted ten times or more. The V call is TRBV6-1, the J call TRBJ2-1, with 9 nucleotides matching TRBD1. Trimming removed 9 bases from V and 2 bases from J; junction bases left unmatched: 5. CDR3 length equals 14 residues. Germline V gene lookup returns CDR1 MNHNS and CDR2 SASEGT. The CDR3, as DNA: TGTGCCAGTCAGGACAGGGGAACCTACAATGAGCAGTTCTTC. Its protein is CASQDRGTYNEQFF.

About this clonotype itself: At one end the junction does not follow the germline gene, possibly because of a read error. The J gene is TRBJ2-7, the V gene TRBV28, with TRBD2 matching 10 bases. The CDR3 is 17 amino acids. From germline, CDR1 is MDHEN and CDR2 SYDVKM. CDR3 DNA sequence: TGTACCAGCAGTCACCTCAGCCAGCGGGAGGGTTTAGGCGAGCAGTACTTC. Translated, it gives CTSSHLSQREGLGEQYF.

With regard to this clonotype: One end of the junction fails to match germline, which may point to a read error. The V and J genes are TRBV11-2 and TRBJ2-7; D call uncertain. This CDR3 comprises 16 residues. CDR1 and CDR2 (germline): SGHAT, FQNNGV. CDR3 region: CASSFYPSRSSCEQYF. DNA for the CDR3: TGTGCCAGCAGCTTTTACCCGTCACGGAGCTCCTGCGAGCAGTACTTC.

Worth noting for this clonotype: An end of the junction does not agree with germline; a read error may underlie this. The chain uses TRBV12-3 or TRBV12-4 and TRBJ1-1; tentative D call: TRBD1 (5 bases). The CDR3 contains 15 residues. The CDR3 region is CASRGRGSSDTETFF. The CDR3 DNA is TGTGCCAGCAGGGGGCGCGGGTCCTCGGACACTGAAACTTTCTTT.

This clonotype was observed many times. V gene TRBV12-3 or TRBV12-4 combines with J gene TRBJ2-7; the match to TRBD2 covers 13 bases. There are 17 residues in the CDR3. J was trimmed by 5 bases and V by 5 bases; bases with no gene match: 12. DNA for the CDR3: TGTGCCAGCAGTCCGGGGGACCGACTAGCGGGAGGAGACGAGCAGTACTTC. Its translation is CASSPGDRLAGGDEQYF.

This clonotype counts as large. The V gene is TRBV4-2, the J gene TRBJ2-4; 12 nucleotides line up with TRBD2. This CDR3 comprises 20 residues. The trim removed 0 bases at V and 6 bases at J, leaving 15 bases unmatched. Per germline, CDR1 LGHNA and CDR2 YNFKEQ. CDR3 in DNA: TGTGCCAGCAGCCAAGAGTCCCCTAGCGGGAGGGTAGGGCCAGGAAACATTCAGTACTTC. Its protein product is CASSQESPSGRVGPGNIQYF.

This clonotype showed up just once. The V gene is TRBV6-1, the J gene TRBJ1-1, with 7 bases aligning to TRBD1. V shed 5 bases, J shed 7 bases, and the junction held 10 bases outside the gene matches. This CDR3 is 14 amino acids long. CDR1 is MNHNS, CDR2 SASEGT, per germline. The chain's CDR3 is CASSQTGWTIEAFF. Here the CDR3 DNA reads TGTGCCAGCAGTCAGACAGGGTGGACAATTGAAGCTTTCTTT.